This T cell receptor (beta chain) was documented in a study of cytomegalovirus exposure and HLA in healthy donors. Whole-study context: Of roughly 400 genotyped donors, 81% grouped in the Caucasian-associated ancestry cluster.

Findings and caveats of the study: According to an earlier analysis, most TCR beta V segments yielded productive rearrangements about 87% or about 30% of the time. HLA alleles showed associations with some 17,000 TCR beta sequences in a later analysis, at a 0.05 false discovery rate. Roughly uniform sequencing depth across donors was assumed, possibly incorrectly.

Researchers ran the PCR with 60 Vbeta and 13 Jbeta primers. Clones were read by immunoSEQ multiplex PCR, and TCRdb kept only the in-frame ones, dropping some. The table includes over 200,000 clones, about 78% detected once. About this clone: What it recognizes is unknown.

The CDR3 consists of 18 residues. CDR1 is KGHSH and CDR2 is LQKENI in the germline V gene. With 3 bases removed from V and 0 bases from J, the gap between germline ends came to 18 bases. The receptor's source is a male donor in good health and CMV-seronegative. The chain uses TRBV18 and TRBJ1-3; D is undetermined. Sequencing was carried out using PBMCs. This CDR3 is CASSPRRLSGSSGNTIYF. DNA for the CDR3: TGTGCCAGCTCACCTCGCAGACTTTCCGGGTCCTCTGGAAACACCATATATTTT.